The 3 T cell receptor beta chains given below trace back to one sample, sequenced in a study of cytomegalovirus exposure and HLA in healthy donors. Use of 60 Vbeta and 13 Jbeta primers characterized the PCR. Produced via immunoSEQ multiplex PCR; TCRdb's table is partial and in-frame only. Of 110,000 or so clones listed, roughly 80% are singletons. Specimen: PBMCs. These receptors came from a woman in her forties or fifties in good health and CMV-seropositive.

The chain uses TRBV10-3 and TRBJ2-1; 8 bases match TRBD2. CDR3 length: 13 residues. V lost 3 bases to trimming and J lost 7 bases; unmatched junction nucleotides: 2. Germline V CDR1 and CDR2: ENHRY, SYGVKD. The CDR3 is CAISETGGNEQFF. CDR3 DNA sequence: TGTGCCATCAGTGAAACGGGGGGGAATGAGCAGTTCTTC.

This clone was seen once. The chain carries TRBV5-1 and TRBJ2-1; 11 bases line up with TRBD1. Per germline, CDR1 SGHRS and CDR2 YFSETQ. The CDR3 has 15 residues. Losses at the gene ends were 4 bases for V and 7 bases for J; bases not matched to a gene: 7. DNA of the CDR3: TGCGCCAGCAGCCCCGGGACAGGGGGGATGAATGAGCAGTTCTTC. It encodes CASSPGTGGMNEQFF. The entire variable domain, with the rest obtained from reference TRBV5-1 and TRBJ2-1, is as follows: KAGVTQTPRYLIKTRGQQVTLSCSPISGHRSVSWYQQTPGQGLQFLFEYFSETQRNKGNFPGRFSGRQFSNSRSEMNVSTLELGDSALYLCASSPGTGGMNEQFFGPGTRLTVL.

This clone was counted a single time. This chain connects TRBV18 to TRBJ2-1, with 7 bases that match TRBD2. Germline lookup yields CDR1 KGHSH and CDR2 LQKENI. The J segment lost 7 bases and the V segment lost 5 bases, leaving 11 bases of the junction unmatched. The CDR3 contains 15 residues. For the CDR3, the DNA is TGTGCCAGCTCAGTAGACAGCGGGGCGGGGAATGAGCAGTTCTTC. It is translated as CASSVDSGAGNEQFF.